The T cell receptor (beta chain) described here comes from a study of T cells after posttransplantation cyclophosphamide. Overall study findings and caveats: After PTCy, TRB diversity resembled that of CNI/methotrexate controls. Later post-transplant blood repertoires were often dominated by donor CD8+ memory clones. Skin or GI-infiltrating T cells shared few TRB sequences with blood.

Comments on this clone: Its antigen is as yet unknown.

This table comes from immunoSEQ multiplex PCR, and its TCRdb copy is limited to in-frame clones, with some not included. The sample lists roughly 23,000 clones, approximately 97% occurring once. Cells defined as naive were viable CD3+CD4+ or CD3+CD8+ and CCR7+CD45RA+CD45RO-CD95-CD27+CD28+. Peripheral blood was collected from the related graft donor on the marrow donation day. Germline V gene lookup returns CDR1 KGHSH and CDR2 LQKENI. CDR3 length equals 16 residues. J is TRBJ2-5 and V is TRBV18, with 10 bases matching TRBD2. Near its end, the DNA agrees better with TRBJ2-7, so the J call may be wrong. The sample taken for sequencing was naive CD4+ T cells sorted from PBMCs. This TCR was recovered from a man aged 50-60 years in good health, CMV-negative, and a related stem cell transplant donor. The DNA for the CDR3 is TGTGCCAGCTCGGCTTCCCCATCAGCGGGAGGGTACGAGCAGTACTTC. Translation gives CASSASPSAGGYEQYF.